The 29 T cell receptor beta chains below were found in one sample sequenced in a study of response to subunit inactivated influenza vaccine. TCRdb reprocessed the RT-PCR reads with MiXCR, giving one entry per CDR3 protein. There are roughly 790,000 distinct CDR3 sequences in the sample; less than 25% occur only once, and roughly a tenth lies in the top ten. The source was PBMCs from blood, collected 5 to 6 days after vaccination. The receptors here all came from a man between 50 and 59 years old who received an inactivated influenza vaccine.

This clonotype was counted a few times. The J gene is TRBJ2-7, the V gene TRBV7-9, with D maybe TRBD2 (5 bases). This CDR3 contains 13 residues. Germline-derived CDR1 and CDR2 are SEHNR and FQNEAQ (reference sequence). Trimming removed 2 bases at V and 6 bases at J, with 11 bases between. CDR3 loop: CASSLLYSGEQYF. DNA for the CDR3: TGTGCCAGCAGCTTACTGTACAGCGGCGAGCAGTACTTC.

The rearrangement joins TRBV30 to TRBJ1-5, with D possibly TRBD1 on 5 matching bases. The length of the CDR3 is 13 residues. CDR1 is GTSNPN, CDR2 SVGIG, per germline (reference sequence). V was pared by 1 base and J by 1 base, with 5 bases between. CDR3 residues: CAWSAGSNQPQHF. As DNA, the CDR3 is TGTGCCTGGAGTGCAGGGAGCAATCAGCCCCAGCATTTT.

The genes are TRBV4-2 and TRBJ1-1; D remains ambiguous. This CDR3 is 15 amino acids long. The V gene lost 0 bases and the J gene lost 2 bases, with 10 bases spanning the gap. The germline V gene encodes CDR1 LGHNA and CDR2 YNFKEQ. The CDR3 DNA follows: TGTGCCAGCAGCCAAGATCAATCGGTTAACACTGAAGCTTTCTTT. It codes for CASSQDQSVNTEAFF.

This clonotype was observed a few times. V usage is TRBV6-5 and J usage is TRBJ1-6, with D perhaps TRBD1 (5 bases). V dropped 2 bases and J dropped 6 bases, with 8 bases sitting between them. The germline CDR1 and CDR2 sequences are MNHEY and SVGAGI. The CDR3 totals 14 residues. As DNA, the CDR3 is TGTGCCAGCAGTTACCAGGGTGGTAATTCACCCCTCCACTTT. Its translation is CASSYQGGNSPLHF.

This clonotype has more than one count but fewer than ten. A much more abundant neighbour one base away suggests this may be a read error. J is TRBJ2-7 and V is TRBV29-1; 9 bases line up with TRBD1. Germline V lookup: CDR1 SQVTM, CDR2 ANQGSEA. V lost 4 bases and J lost 4; bases outside the gene matches: 2. The CDR3 has 12 residues. This chain's CDR3 is CSVGDREYEQYF. CDR3 in DNA: TGCAGCGTTGGGGACAGGGAGTACGAGCAGTACTTC.

The CDR3 DNA reads TGTGCCAGCAGCTTACACACAGGGCTGGAGGGCTACACCTTC. Protein sequence: CASSLHTGLEGYTF. This chain joins TRBV7-2 and TRBJ1-2, with TRBD1 as a possible D gene (6 bases). The CDR3 is 14 amino acids. Trimming removed 2 bases from V and 8 bases from J, with 15 bases in between. Germline V lookup: CDR1 SGHTA, CDR2 FQGNSA.

J is TRBJ1-1 and V is TRBV10-3; 10 bases map to TRBD1. V lost 7 bases to trimming and J lost 3 bases; unmatched junction nucleotides: 5. The germline gives CDR1 ENHRY, CDR2 SYGVKD. The CDR3 has 14 amino acids. CDR3 coding DNA: TGTGCCATCATCCCCGGGACAGGGGACACTGAAGCTTTCTTT. Its translation is CAIIPGTGDTEAFF.

This sequence joins TRBV6-2 or TRBV6-3 and TRBJ2-7, with D uncertain. The CDR3 has 14 residues. Germline lookup yields CDR1 MNHEY and CDR2 SVGEGT. V lost 4 bases, J lost 1 base, and 11 bases lay in between. The CDR3 region has the DNA TGTGCCAGCAGTTCCCCCGACACTTCCTACGAGCAGTACTTC. Amino acid sequence: CASSSPDTSYEQYF.

This chain links TRBV7-8 with TRBJ1-3; possible D gene TRBD1, 6 bases. The length of the CDR3 is 16 residues. Trimming took off 5 bases at V and 0 bases at J, with 14 bases between the two ends. CDR1 and CDR2 from the germline V gene are SGHVS and FQNEAQ. The CDR3 DNA reads TGTGCCAGCAGCCCCCCTCTCAGGGGCTCTGGAAACACCATATATTTT. It codes for CASSPPLRGSGNTIYF.

This clonotype was seen ten or more times. The chain recombines TRBV12-3 or TRBV12-4 with TRBJ1-1; a possible D gene is TRBD1 (5 bases). The germline V and J ends were trimmed by 4 bases and 1 base, with 13 bases remaining between them. The CDR3 totals 15 residues. The CDR3 DNA is TGTGCCAGCAGTTCCCGGGGAGGGACGAACACTGAAGCTTTCTTT. Protein product: CASSSRGGTNTEAFF.

This clonotype was recorded a few times. The J gene is TRBJ2-3, the V gene TRBV10-2; 7 bases map to TRBD2. V gave up 3 bases and J gave up 2 bases; unmatched junction bases: 11. CDR1 is WSHSY and CDR2 is SAAADI in the germline V gene. The CDR3 sequence is 17 residues long. The CDR3 protein is CASSDFSGPRPTDTQYF. CDR3 bases: TGCGCCAGCAGTGACTTTAGCGGGCCCCGCCCCACAGATACGCAGTATTTT.

This clonotype was picked up a small number of times. J is TRBJ2-5 and V is TRBV5-1; D may be TRBD1 or TRBD2 (5 bases each). The CDR3 runs to 14 residues. V was trimmed by 4 bases and J by 4 bases, leaving 14 bases between them. CDR1 is SGHRS and CDR2 is YFSETQ in the germline V gene. The CDR3 is CASSLRDGGETQYF. CDR3 sequence (DNA): TGCGCCAGCAGCCTACGGGACGGAGGAGAGACCCAGTACTTC.

The chain couples TRBV20-1 to TRBJ2-1; 14 nucleotides align to TRBD2. The CDR3 totals 18 residues. V was clipped by 3 bases and J by 0 bases; unmatched bases: 7. Germline CDR1 reads DFQATT; CDR2 reads SNEGSKA (reference sequence). CDR3: CSASSLGLAGGSYNEQFF. The CDR3 DNA follows: TGCAGTGCTAGTTCTCTCGGACTAGCGGGAGGCTCCTACAATGAGCAGTTCTTC.

The chain joins TRBV7-8 to TRBJ1-1; TRBD1 matches at 9 bases. Per the germline V gene, CDR1 is SGHVS and CDR2 is FQNEAQ. The V gene end was trimmed by 1 base and the J gene end by 2 bases; junction bases not matched to a gene: 8. The CDR3 is 17 residues long. CDR3 in amino acids: CASSLEDRGIGNTEAFF. The CDR3 nucleotides read TGTGCCAGCAGCTTAGAGGACAGGGGTATTGGAAACACTGAAGCTTTCTTT.

V is TRBV29-1 and J is TRBJ1-1; D unresolved. The V gene's germline CDR1 is SQVTM and CDR2 ANQGSEA. The CDR3 has 11 amino acids. Trimming pared 7 bases from V and 5 bases from J, leaving 11 bases between. Here the CDR3 reads CSGTLGTEAFF. DNA for the CDR3: TGCAGCGGCACATTAGGTACTGAAGCTTTCTTT.

At least ten counts were recorded for this clonotype. The chain recombines TRBV29-1 with TRBJ1-2; D remains ambiguous. Germline V gene sequence: CDR1 SQVTM, CDR2 ANQGSEA. Trimming removed 1 base from V and 8 bases from J, with 8 bases in between. The CDR3 has 11 residues. The CDR3: CSVEVGRGYTF. Here the CDR3 DNA reads TGCAGCGTTGAAGTGGGGAGAGGCTACACCTTC.

The sample holds a few counts of this clonotype. The chain recombines TRBV4-3 with TRBJ2-5, with 11 positions matching TRBD2. CDR1 is LGHNA, CDR2 YSLEER, per germline. The CDR3 contains 16 residues. Unmatched junction bases numbered 5, after V lost 0 bases and J lost 5 bases. CDR3 DNA: TGCGCCAGCAGCCAAGATAGGCCTAGCGGGGGGGAGACCCAGTACTTC. Encoded protein: CASSQDRPSGGETQYF.

This chain uses TRBV20-1 with TRBJ2-3, with D possibly being TRBD1 (6 bases). The CDR3 extends over 13 amino acids. The germline gives CDR1 DFQATT, CDR2 SNEGSKA (reference sequence). Deletions cut 7 bases from V and 4 bases from J, with 15 bases between. The CDR3 DNA is TGCAGTGTTCGACAGGTTGGCTCAGATACGCAGTATTTT. The encoded protein is CSVRQVGSDTQYF.

In this sample, this clonotype turned up a few times. The chain joins TRBV20-1 to TRBJ2-5; a possible D gene is TRBD2 (5 bases). The V end was cut by 7 bases, the J end by 4 bases, with 13 bases between. CDR3 length: 12 amino acids. Germline-derived CDR1 and CDR2 are DFQATT and SNEGSKA (reference sequence). In nucleotides, the CDR3 is TGCAGTGGGAAACTAGGGCCAGAGACCCAGTACTTC. This translates into CSGKLGPETQYF.

This clonotype has a count of ten or more. The CDR3 spells CASGDRDSHENEQFF. Here the CDR3 DNA reads TGTGCTAGTGGTGACCGGGACAGCCACGAAAATGAGCAGTTCTTC. The V and J genes are TRBV12-5 and TRBJ2-1, with 7 bases that match TRBD1. The CDR3 has 15 amino acids. CDR1 and CDR2 from the germline V gene are LGHNT and FRNRAP. The V gene end was trimmed by 5 bases and the J gene end by 7 bases; junction bases not matched to a gene: 11.

The J gene is TRBJ2-2, the V gene TRBV20-1; the D gene is possibly TRBD1 (5 bases). CDR1 and CDR2 from the germline V gene are DFQATT and SNEGSKA (reference sequence). This CDR3 has 15 residues. Between the trimmed V and J ends, which lost 3 bases and 0 bases, there was a span of 11 bases. CDR3 sequence: CSARNQGSNTGELFF. In nucleotides, the CDR3 is TGCAGTGCTAGGAACCAGGGCTCGAACACCGGGGAGCTGTTTTTT.

The table lists this clonotype with a few counts. The CDR3 coding sequence is TGTGCCACCAGCACCCAACCTCTAGCGGGGGATAACTACGAGCAGTACTTC. Residues: CATSTQPLAGDNYEQYF. The rearrangement joins TRBV15 to TRBJ2-7; TRBD2 matches at 10 bases. This CDR3 comprises 17 residues. Germline V gene sequence: CDR1 LNHNV, CDR2 YYDKDF (reference sequence). The junction had 12 bases not matched to a gene; V was cut back by 4 bases and J by 3 bases.

This clonotype was detected only a few times. V is TRBV10-3 and J is TRBJ2-3, with a possible D match to TRBD1 (6 bases). The CDR3 runs to 15 residues. Trimming shortened V by 6 bases and J by 3 bases, and 16 bases separated the two germline ends. Germline lookup yields CDR1 ENHRY and CDR2 SYGVKD. In DNA form, the CDR3 reads TGTGCCATCAGCGGACAGTTGGTAACAACAGATACGCAGTATTTT. This sequence encodes CAISGQLVTTDTQYF.

This chain uses TRBV29-1 with TRBJ2-5; D call uncertain. CDR1 and CDR2 from the germline V gene are SQVTM and ANQGSEA. The CDR3 contains 12 residues. Trimming cost V 6 bases and J 4 bases, with 12 bases left between them. This CDR3 is CSVGNHRETQYF. In DNA form, the CDR3 reads TGCAGCGTAGGGAACCACCGAGAGACCCAGTACTTC.

There are a few counts of this clonotype. The chain is built from TRBV20-1 and TRBJ2-5; no firm D call. CDR1 and CDR2 from the germline V gene are DFQATT and SNEGSKA (reference sequence). This CDR3 is 13 amino acids long. The CDR3 sequence: CSPAMISVETQYF. CDR3 in DNA: TGCAGCCCTGCTATGATTTCGGTCGAGACCCAGTACTTC.

This clonotype has ten or more counts. V is TRBV28 and J is TRBJ1-2; TRBD1 agrees at 9 bases. Germline trimming cut 3 bases from V and 7 bases from J; bases unmatched to any gene: 6. Germline CDR1 and CDR2: MDHEN and SYDVKM. CDR3 length: 14 residues. Written as DNA, the CDR3 is TGTGCCAGCAGTTTGGGACAGGGTGCTGGTGGCTACACCTTC. Protein sequence: CASSLGQGAGGYTF.

This clonotype was seen a few times. This could be a read error, since a much larger clone is one nucleotide away. The CDR3 DNA sequence: TGTGCCAGCAGCCCGGGACAGAGCCCCTACAATGAGCAGTTCTTC. This gives the protein CASSPGQSPYNEQFF. This rearrangement joins TRBV7-9 to TRBJ2-1; 7 bases agree with TRBD1. V lost 5 bases and J lost 2; bases outside the gene matches: 6. Germline CDR1 and CDR2: SEHNR and FQNEAQ (reference sequence). There are 15 residues in the CDR3.

V and J are TRBV11-2 and TRBJ2-3; D is undetermined. CDR3 length: 12 residues. Between the trimmed V and J ends, which lost 0 bases and 7 bases, there was a span of 5 bases. CDR1 is SGHAT and CDR2 is FQNNGV in the germline V gene. CDR3 region: CASSLDINTQYF. The CDR3 DNA follows: TGTGCCAGCAGCTTAGATATTAATACGCAGTATTTT.

The rearrangement uses TRBV20-1 and TRBJ2-1; 9 bases match TRBD2. In germline, CDR1 is DFQATT, CDR2 SNEGSKA (reference sequence). The CDR3 covers 12 residues. Trimming at V came to 6 bases and at J to 5 bases, leaving 2 bases not matched to a gene. CDR3 region: CSARTSDNEQFF. CDR3 in DNA: TGCAGTGCCAGGACTAGCGACAATGAGCAGTTCTTC.